This TCR beta chain came from a study of cytomegalovirus exposure and HLA in healthy donors (dated by TCRdb to about 2017). Notes on the research overall: According to an earlier analysis of 550 to 750 of the donors, 150 million to 200 million T cells yielded 100 million or so unique TCR beta sequences and about 280 Gb of sequence data. Several DR-DQ haplotypes were handled as single units for association and clustering, since linkage in the cohort was strong. HLA typing covered class I and class II loci at four-digit resolution. Rather than drawing on any new phenotypic data, the later analysis identified candidate immune exposures from TCR beta sequences and the way those sequences occurred across donors. Donor age, sex, ethnicity and CMV serostatus were compiled alongside the repertoire data. The aim of the study was to test whether cataloging public T cell receptors could identify signatures of past pathogen exposure. A later analysis re-analyzed previously published TCR beta repertoires from several hundred donors and added high-resolution HLA genotyping to study TCR occurrence patterns. Along with the approximately 670-subject first cohort, a separate validation cohort of 120 different subjects was used. Around 320 gigabases of sequencing data and 70 million to 100 million unique TCR sequences were included in an early release covering about 620 HLA-typed donors. Using immunosequencing, the study profiled T cell repertoires from 666 subjects and related those repertoires to cytomegalovirus serostatus. In an earlier analysis of 587 of the donors, high-throughput TCR beta sequencing was used to judge whether each TCR beta V gene segment behaved as functional or pseudogenic. Among 300 to 500 genotyped donors of the cohort, an average of around 220,000 unique TCR beta nucleotide sequences was sequenced per donor, of which about 19% were non-productive. High-throughput TCR immunosequencing, statistical association of individual TCRs with disease status, and machine learning were combined to predict cytomegalovirus infection status. The number of donors typed differed by locus, with roughly 629-640 for A, B, C, DRB1 and DQB1, roughly 550 for DQA1, over 600 for DPA1, and some 450 for DPB1. A later genetic analysis took genome-wide SNP genotypes for about 55% of the roughly 670 donors and used that subset as a discovery cohort. The genetic ancestry cluster associated with self-reported Caucasian donors included over 80% of the 398 genotyped donors. All discovery cohort repertoires had been generated on a single sequencing platform. Study-wide findings and limitations: A cluster of highly shared sequence variants was judged likely to be a technical artifact of the sequencing pipeline. Because counts were too low, more than 15 rarely observed V segments, including chromosome 9 orphons, were excluded from the earlier analysis of 587 of the donors. Across donors, most TCR sequences were observed very rarely, whereas some public TCRs were present in many individuals. The authors suggested that the approach could potentially be extended to other disease states and immunological phenotypes. According to a later genetic analysis, donors in an Asian-associated ancestry cluster had fewer N-insertions in productive TCRs than the roughly 660-donor mean. Several of the top co-occurrence clusters appeared to be linked to parvovirus B19, influenza, CMV and Epstein-Barr virus, according to a later analysis. A later genetic analysis associated a missense DCLRE1C variant with V-gene and J-gene trimming of TCR beta chains, and an independent cohort replicated the association. The cohort was sequenced for TCR beta chains only, and without alpha or paired-chain data the features that could be detected were limited. In a later analysis, TCR association rates were found to vary across HLA loci, with the most associated TCRs seen for DRB1 alleles and the fewest for HLA-C alleles. Three of the identified cytomegalovirus-associated TCR beta chains were confirmed in vitro to be specific for cytomegalovirus antigens. Roughly uniform sequencing depth across donors was assumed in presence/absence analyses, although this assumption may not hold. Assigning TCR associations to individual alleles was difficult when HLA alleles, especially DR and DQ, strongly co-occurred. In a later analysis, HLA-associated TCR beta chains were found to be more clonally expanded and to have lower generation probabilities than equally common non-associated chains. HLA typing was unavailable for some donors at each locus, so association tests used only the typed subset. Immune exposure information for the cohort was limited to CMV serostatus. A further reported finding was that TCR beta sequences accurately predicted the HLA-A and HLA-B alleles for most subjects in the first cohort. In an earlier analysis of some 640 of the donors, most TCR beta V segments were observed in productive rearrangements about 87% or about 30% of the time, broadly matching IMGT annotations. According to a later analysis, most CMV-associated TCR beta chains appeared to be HLA-restricted, and the HLA associations seemed to be driven largely by CMV exposure. Linkage disequilibrium might explain the correlated functional status among segregating V segments, but an unknown experimental factor could not be excluded. In both the original and validation cohorts, the classifier was reported to diagnose cytomegalovirus status with high specificity and sensitivity. At a false discovery rate of 0.05, a later analysis linked 16,000 or so TCR beta sequences to specific HLA alleles. A total of some 180 TCR beta chains were listed by the study as associated with cytomegalovirus. Because the 87-base-pair reads could not distinguish some IMGT-functional V segments, including TRBV6-2 and TRBV6-3, those segments were excluded.

The method behind the library was the immunoSEQ multiplex PCR assay. The multiplex PCR relied on a mix of 60 forward primers for TCR Vbeta segments and 13 reverse primers for TCR Jbeta segments. The CDR3 region of rearranged TCR beta genes was amplified from genomic DNA with a multiplex PCR assay. The Illumina HiSeq System was used to sequence the amplified TCR beta libraries as 87-base-pair reads. On the study's bioinformatics: A later analysis tallied 75 million to 85 million unique TCR beta chains across the approximately 670 repertoires, and about 10 million of those chains were shared by two or more donors. Raw reads were error-corrected and collapsed into unique sequences with a nearest-neighbor algorithm that merged closely related sequences to remove PCR and sequencing errors. CDR3 sequences were aligned to IMGT reference sequences to assign V, D and J gene segments. For a sequence to be retained, at least a six-nucleotide match to both a V gene segment and a J gene segment was required. A rearrangement counted as productive if the CDR3 had no stop codons and remained in frame with V and J, and every other rearrangement counted as non-productive. Following IMGT convention, CDR3 was defined as the stretch from the second conserved V-encoded cysteine up to the conserved J-encoded phenylalanine. The earlier analysis of approximately 590 of the donors excluded any sequence lacking an unambiguous match to a single V gene segment. In an earlier analysis of approximately 590 of the donors, a V segment was called functional when productive rearrangements were above 56.7%, and segregating when the standard deviation between donors exceeded 5%. A statistical classification framework was developed to diagnose cytomegalovirus status using the catalog of TCR beta chain sequences. In a later analysis, V and J genes were assigned by comparing TCR nucleotide sequences against IMGT/GENE-DB human TR gene sequences. A later analysis assigned CDR3 sequences and most-parsimonious VDJ recombination scenarios with the TCRdist pipeline. In a later analysis, each TCR beta chain was defined by its CDR3 amino acid sequence together with its V-gene family, and reads without a unique V-gene family were excluded. To address suspected cross-contamination and a sequencing artifact, a later analysis removed roughly 580 highly shared, low-generation-probability nucleotide sequences. For each public chain, a later analysis derived a clonal expansion index from normalized ranks of inferred template counts within each repertoire. Generation probabilities in a later analysis came from a VDJ recombination model fitted to out-of-frame rearrangements, and those results were checked against IGoR. A later analysis scored TCR-TCR, TCR-HLA and TCR-CMV co-occurrence with hypergeometric tests, applying a repertoire-size bias correction to TCR pairs. A later analysis estimated false discovery rates by permuting HLA or CMV assignments 20 times. In a later analysis, co-occurring TCRs were grouped using DBSCAN, with TCRdist sequence similarity added in when clustering inside HLA-allele-positive subsets. Repertoires with fewer than 30,000 or more than 120,000 public chains, plus five repertoires with anomalous nucleotide sharing, were excluded from co-occurrence clustering. TCRdb took over this immuneACCESS table, retaining in-frame rearrangements with V and J assigned. Such tables are incomplete; in checked studies, under half of the missing clones stem from an unresolved V gene, and the remainder is unexplained. Clonal size and the V and J genes are those of that table, whereas D and trimming came from the DNA. The sample table records 130,000 to 150,000 clones; approximately 78% of these occur just once. The ten largest clonotypes hold just under 3% of the sample.

This clone occurred a few times. Its recognized antigen is unknown. One base away there is no much larger clone; base qualities are not given. Counted from cysteine to phenylalanine, this CDR3 has 14 amino acids. Left in the record is the CDR3 DNA by itself, 42 bases read in frame from the first base. V is reduced by 4 bases and J by 8 bases, leaving a spacing of 18 bases between them. Via the germline V gene, CDR1 is SGHRS and CDR2 YFSETQ. The cohort was made up of 666 healthy bone marrow donors. At the time of sampling, all cohort members were nominally healthy, though unrecorded immune exposures were likely present. The donor was CMV seronegative and was included in the group of several hundred seronegative cohort members. Each donor provided a peripheral blood sample, and peripheral blood mononuclear cells were used for TCR beta sequencing. The Qiagen DNeasy Blood Extraction Kit was used to extract genomic DNA from the blood cell samples.

The TCR was taken from a female donor in good health and CMV-seronegative. The specimen was PBMCs. Rearrangement joined TRBV5-1 to TRBJ1-2; the D gene lacks a confident call. The DNA sequence is as follows: TGCGCCAGCAGCCTCATTGTTTCAAAGGAGGGCTACACCTTC. The encoded protein is CASSLIVSKEGYTF.